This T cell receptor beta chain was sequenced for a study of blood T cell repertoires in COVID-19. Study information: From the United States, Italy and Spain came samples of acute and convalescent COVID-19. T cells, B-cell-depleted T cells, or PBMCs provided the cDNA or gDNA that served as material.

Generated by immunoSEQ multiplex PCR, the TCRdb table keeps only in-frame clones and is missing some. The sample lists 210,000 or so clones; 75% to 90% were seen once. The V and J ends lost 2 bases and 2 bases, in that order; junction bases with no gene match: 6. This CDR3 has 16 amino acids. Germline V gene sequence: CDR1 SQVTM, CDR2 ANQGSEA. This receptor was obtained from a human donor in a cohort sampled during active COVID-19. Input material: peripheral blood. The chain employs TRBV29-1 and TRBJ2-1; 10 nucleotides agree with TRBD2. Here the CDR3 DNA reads TGCAGCGTTGAAATCGGTAGCGGGAGGACCTACAATGAGCAGTTCTTC. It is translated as CSVEIGSGRTYNEQFF.